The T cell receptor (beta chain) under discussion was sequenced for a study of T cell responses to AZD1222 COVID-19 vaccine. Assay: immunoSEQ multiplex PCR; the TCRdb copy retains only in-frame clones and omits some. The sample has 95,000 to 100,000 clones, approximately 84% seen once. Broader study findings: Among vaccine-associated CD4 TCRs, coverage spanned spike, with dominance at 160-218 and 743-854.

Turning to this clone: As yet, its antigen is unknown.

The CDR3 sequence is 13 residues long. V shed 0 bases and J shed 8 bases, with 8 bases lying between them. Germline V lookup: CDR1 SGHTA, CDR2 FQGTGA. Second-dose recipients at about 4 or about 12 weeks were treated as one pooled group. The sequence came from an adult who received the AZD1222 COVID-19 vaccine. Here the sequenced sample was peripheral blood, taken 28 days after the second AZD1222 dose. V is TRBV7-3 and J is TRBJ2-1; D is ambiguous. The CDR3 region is CASSLTFRDEQFF. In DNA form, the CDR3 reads TGTGCCAGCAGCTTAACGTTCCGGGATGAGCAGTTCTTC.